These 7 T cell receptor beta chains were all obtained from the same sample, sequenced in a study of OX40 agonist ivuxolimab in advanced cancers. Clones were read by immunoSEQ multiplex PCR, and TCRdb kept only the in-frame ones, dropping some. The table shows around 94,000 clones, with around 91% occurring only once. This sample comprised CD4+ or CD8+ T cells sorted from blood, obtained in a trial of the OX40 agonist ivuxolimab. The receptors stem from an adult with an advanced solid tumor such as melanoma, head and neck, liver or kidney cancer.

This chain links TRBV19 with TRBJ2-7; 7 bases are shared with TRBD2. CDR3 length: 14 amino acids. Germline-derived CDR1 and CDR2 are LNHDA and SQIVND (reference sequence). J gave up 4 bases and V 9 bases, and 12 bases lay outside the gene matches. DNA of the CDR3: TGTGCCAGCGGTGGGGCTAGCGGACGGTACGAGCAGTACTTC. Its protein is CASGGASGRYEQYF. The entire variable domain, with the rest obtained from reference TRBV19 and TRBJ2-7, is as follows: DGGITQSPKYLFRKEGQNVTLSCEQNLNHDAMYWYRQDPGQGLRLIYYSQIVNDFQKGDIAEGYSVSREKKESFPLTVTSAQKNPTAFYLCASGGASGRYEQYFGPGTRLTVT.

This rearrangement joins TRBV19 to TRBJ2-1; 15 bases are shared with TRBD2. The V segment lost 3 bases and the J segment 9 bases; nucleotides outside the gene matches: 3. CDR1 is LNHDA, CDR2 SQIVND, per germline (reference sequence). CDR3 length: 15 residues. CDR3 bases: TGTGCCAGTAGTATCGGGACTAGCGGGAGGATTGAGCAGTTCTTC. Translated: CASSIGTSGRIEQFF.

The chain is built from TRBV5-4 and TRBJ1-2; TRBD1 might be the D (5 bases). The germline gives CDR1 SGHNT, CDR2 YYREEE (reference sequence). CDR3 length: 14 residues. V dropped 6 bases and J dropped 3 bases, with 15 bases sitting between them. CDR3 coding DNA: TGTGCCAGCACGCTGGGACCTTCGGACTATGGCTACACCTTC. It yields the protein CASTLGPSDYGYTF. Supplemented by reference TRBV5-4 and TRBJ1-2, the full variable domain reads ETGVTQSPTHLIKTRGQQVTLRCSSQSGHNTVSWYQQALGQGPQFIFQYYREEENGRGNFPPRFSGLQFPNYSSELNVNALELDDSALYLCASTLGPSDYGYTFGSGTRLTVV.

V is TRBV12-5 and J is TRBJ1-2; 7 bases map to TRBD1. The CDR3 covers 13 residues. CDR1 and CDR2 (germline): LGHNT, FRNRAP. V trimming: 1 base; J trimming: 8 bases; junction bases outside the gene matches: 4. CDR3 loop: CASGLGDSSGYTF. The CDR3 nucleotides read TGTGCTAGTGGTTTGGGGGACAGTTCCGGCTACACCTTC.

CDR3 residues: CASSRSGRANTQYF. The CDR3 DNA reads as TGTGCCAGCAGCAGGAGCGGGAGGGCAAATACGCAGTATTTT. V is TRBV2 and J is TRBJ2-3; 10 bases map to TRBD2. The CDR3 covers 14 residues. The V and J ends lost 6 bases and 7 bases, in that order; junction bases with no gene match: 7. Germline V CDR1 and CDR2: SNHLY, FYNNEI.

CDR3 in DNA: TGTGCCAGCAGTTTACGGGAGGGCCCTCGTTCCTACAATGAGCAGTTCTTC. Protein sequence: CASSLREGPRSYNEQFF. The V call is TRBV27, the J call TRBJ2-1; 8 bases fit TRBD2. After removal of 2 bases from V and 1 base from J, the junction contained 7 bases not matched to a gene. Germline V gives CDR1 MNHEY, CDR2 SMNVEV (reference sequence). The CDR3 runs 17 residues.

For the CDR3, the DNA is TGTGCCAGCAGCTCGGGACTCACGGGCGAGCAGTACTTC. Translation gives CASSSGLTGEQYF. V gene TRBV5-4 combines with J gene TRBJ2-7, with D perhaps TRBD2 (6 bases). The CDR3 contains 13 residues. Looked up from germline, CDR1 is SGHNT and CDR2 is YYREEE (reference sequence). V lost 3 bases to trimming and J lost 6 bases, with 13 bases between them.